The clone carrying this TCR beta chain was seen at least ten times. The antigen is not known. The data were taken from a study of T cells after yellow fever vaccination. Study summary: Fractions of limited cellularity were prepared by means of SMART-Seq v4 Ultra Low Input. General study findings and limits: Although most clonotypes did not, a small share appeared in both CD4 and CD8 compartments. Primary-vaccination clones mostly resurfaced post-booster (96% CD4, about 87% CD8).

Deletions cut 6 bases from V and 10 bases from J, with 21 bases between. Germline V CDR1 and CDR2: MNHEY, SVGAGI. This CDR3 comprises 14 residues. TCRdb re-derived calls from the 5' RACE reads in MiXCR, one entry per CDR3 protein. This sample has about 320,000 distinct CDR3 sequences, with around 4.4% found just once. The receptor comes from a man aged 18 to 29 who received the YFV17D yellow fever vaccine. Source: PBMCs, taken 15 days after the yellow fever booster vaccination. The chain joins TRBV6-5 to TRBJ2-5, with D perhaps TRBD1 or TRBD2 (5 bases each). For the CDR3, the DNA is TGTGCCAGCAGCTCCATCGGGACCCCCTTTTTCCAGTACTTC. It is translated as CASSSIGTPFFQYF.